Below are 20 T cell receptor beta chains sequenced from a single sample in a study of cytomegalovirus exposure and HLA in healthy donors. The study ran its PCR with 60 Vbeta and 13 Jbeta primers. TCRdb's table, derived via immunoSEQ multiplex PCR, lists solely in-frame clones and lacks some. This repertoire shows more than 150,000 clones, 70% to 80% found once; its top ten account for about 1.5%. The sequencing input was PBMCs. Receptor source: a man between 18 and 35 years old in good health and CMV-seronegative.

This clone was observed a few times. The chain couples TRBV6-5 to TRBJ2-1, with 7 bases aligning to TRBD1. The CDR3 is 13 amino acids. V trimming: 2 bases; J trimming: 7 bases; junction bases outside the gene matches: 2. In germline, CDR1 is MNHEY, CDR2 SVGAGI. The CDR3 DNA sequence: TGTGCCAGCAGTTACGCGGACAGGAATGAGCAGTTCTTC. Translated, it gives CASSYADRNEQFF.

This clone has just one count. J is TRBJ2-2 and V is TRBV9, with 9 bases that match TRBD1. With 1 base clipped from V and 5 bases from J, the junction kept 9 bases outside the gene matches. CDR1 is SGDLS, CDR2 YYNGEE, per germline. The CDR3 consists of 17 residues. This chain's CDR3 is CASSVNRDRGRTGELFF. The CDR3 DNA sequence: TGTGCCAGCAGCGTAAACCGTGACAGGGGGAGAACCGGGGAGCTGTTTTTT.

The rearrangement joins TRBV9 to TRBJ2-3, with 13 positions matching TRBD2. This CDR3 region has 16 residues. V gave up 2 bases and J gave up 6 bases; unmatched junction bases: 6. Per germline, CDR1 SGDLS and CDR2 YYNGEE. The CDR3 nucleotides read TGTGCCAGCAGCGTGGGACTAGCGGGACCATCGGATACGCAGTATTTT. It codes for CASSVGLAGPSDTQYF.

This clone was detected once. CDR3 protein: CASSVTGPYEQYF. CDR3 DNA sequence: TGTGCCAGCAGCGTTACAGGCCCCTACGAGCAGTACTTC. The chain combines TRBV7-2 with TRBJ2-7, with D perhaps matching TRBD1 (5 bases). Germline V gene sequence: CDR1 SGHTA, CDR2 FQGNSA. The CDR3 spans 13 residues. Trimming stripped 5 bases from V and 2 bases from J, with 10 bases between.

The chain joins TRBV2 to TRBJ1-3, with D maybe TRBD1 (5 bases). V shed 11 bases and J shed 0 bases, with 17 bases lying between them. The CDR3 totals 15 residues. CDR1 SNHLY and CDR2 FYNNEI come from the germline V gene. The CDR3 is CAGPRAGPSGNTIYF. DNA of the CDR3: TGTGCCGGCCCCCGAGCGGGACCCTCTGGAAACACCATATATTTT.

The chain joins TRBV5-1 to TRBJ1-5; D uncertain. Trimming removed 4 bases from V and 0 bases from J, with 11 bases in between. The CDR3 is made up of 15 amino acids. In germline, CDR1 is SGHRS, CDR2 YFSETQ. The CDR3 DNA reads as TGCGCCAGCAGCCTTGATGGGAGTAGCAATCAGCCCCAGCATTTT. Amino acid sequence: CASSLDGSSNQPQHF. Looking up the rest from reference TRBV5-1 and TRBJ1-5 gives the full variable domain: KAGVTQTPRYLIKTRGQQVTLSCSPISGHRSVSWYQQTPGQGLQFLFEYFSETQRNKGNFPGRFSGRQFSNSRSEMNVSTLELGDSALYLCASSLDGSSNQPQHFGDGTRLSIL.

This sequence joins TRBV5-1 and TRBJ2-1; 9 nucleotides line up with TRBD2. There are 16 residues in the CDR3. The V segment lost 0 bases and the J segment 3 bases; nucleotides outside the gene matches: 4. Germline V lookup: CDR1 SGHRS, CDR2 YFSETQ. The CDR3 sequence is CASSLESTSGYNEQFF. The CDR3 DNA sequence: TGCGCCAGCAGCTTGGAATCGACTAGCGGCTACAATGAGCAGTTCTTC.

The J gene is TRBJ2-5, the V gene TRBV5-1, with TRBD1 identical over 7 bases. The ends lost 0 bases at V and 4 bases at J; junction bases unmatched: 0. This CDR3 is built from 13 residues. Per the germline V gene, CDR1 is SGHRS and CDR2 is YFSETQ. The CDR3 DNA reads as TGCGCCAGCAGCTTGGACAGGGGAGAGACCCAGTACTTC. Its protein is CASSLDRGETQYF. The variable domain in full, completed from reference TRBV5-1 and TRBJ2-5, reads KAGVTQTPRYLIKTRGQQVTLSCSPISGHRSVSWYQQTPGQGLQFLFEYFSETQRNKGNFPGRFSGRQFSNSRSEMNVSTLELGDSALYLCASSLDRGETQYFGPGTRLLVL.

The CDR3: CSVQTGVNTEAFF. DNA of the CDR3: TGCAGCGTACAAACAGGGGTGAACACTGAAGCTTTCTTT. This chain uses TRBV29-1 with TRBJ1-1; 7 bases line up with TRBD1. The CDR3 covers 13 residues. CDR1 and CDR2 from the germline V gene are SQVTM and ANQGSEA. V lost 6 bases and J lost 0; bases outside the gene matches: 4. Full variable domain (remainder filled in from reference TRBV29-1 and TRBJ1-1): SAVISQKPSRDICQRGTSLTIQCQVDSQVTMMFWYRQQPGQSLTLIATANQGSEATYESGFVIDKFPISRPNLTFSTLTVSNMSPEDSSIYLCSVQTGVNTEAFFGQGTRLTVV.

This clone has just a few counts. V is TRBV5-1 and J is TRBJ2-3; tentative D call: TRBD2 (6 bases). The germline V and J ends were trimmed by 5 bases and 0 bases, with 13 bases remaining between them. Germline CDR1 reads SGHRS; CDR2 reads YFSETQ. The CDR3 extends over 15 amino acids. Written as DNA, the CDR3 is TGCGCCAGCAGGGAAGGGACTTCTAGCACAGATACGCAGTATTTT. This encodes CASREGTSSTDTQYF.

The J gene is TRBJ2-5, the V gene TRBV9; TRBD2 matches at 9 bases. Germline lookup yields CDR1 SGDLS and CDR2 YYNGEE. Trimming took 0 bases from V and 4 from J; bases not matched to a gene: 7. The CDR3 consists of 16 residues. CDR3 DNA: TGTGCCAGCAGCGTAGGCGGGGGGGGTATAGCAGAGACCCAGTACTTC. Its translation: CASSVGGGGIAETQYF.

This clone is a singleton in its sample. The CDR3 bases are TGTGCCAGCAGCGCAACAGGTCTGGAGACTGAAGCTTTCTTT. Protein product: CASSATGLETEAFF. The chain combines TRBV9 with TRBJ1-1; tentatively, D is TRBD1 (5 bases). The germline V gene encodes CDR1 SGDLS and CDR2 YYNGEE. Trimming pared 3 bases from V and 5 bases from J, leaving 14 bases between. The CDR3 sequence is 14 residues long.

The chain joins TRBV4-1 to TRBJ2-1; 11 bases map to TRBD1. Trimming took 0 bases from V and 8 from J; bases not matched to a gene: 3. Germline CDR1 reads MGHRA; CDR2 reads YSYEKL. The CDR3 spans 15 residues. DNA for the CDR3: TGCGCCAGCAGCCAAGACCGGACAGGGGGCTATGAGCAGTTCTTC. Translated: CASSQDRTGGYEQFF.

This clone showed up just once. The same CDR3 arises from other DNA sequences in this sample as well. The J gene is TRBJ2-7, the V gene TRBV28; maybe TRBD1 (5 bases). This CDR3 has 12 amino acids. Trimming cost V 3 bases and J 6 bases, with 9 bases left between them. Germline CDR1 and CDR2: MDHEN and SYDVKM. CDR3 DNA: TGTGCCAGCAGTTTTAGGGGCGGCGAGCAGTACTTC. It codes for CASSFRGGEQYF.

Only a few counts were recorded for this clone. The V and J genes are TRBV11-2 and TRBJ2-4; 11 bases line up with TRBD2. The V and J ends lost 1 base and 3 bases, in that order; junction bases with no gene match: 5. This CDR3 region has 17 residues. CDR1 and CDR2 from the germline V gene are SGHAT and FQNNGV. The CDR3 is CASSLVLAGGIKNIQYF. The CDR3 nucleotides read TGTGCCAGCAGCTTAGTCCTAGCGGGAGGTATCAAAAACATTCAGTACTTC.

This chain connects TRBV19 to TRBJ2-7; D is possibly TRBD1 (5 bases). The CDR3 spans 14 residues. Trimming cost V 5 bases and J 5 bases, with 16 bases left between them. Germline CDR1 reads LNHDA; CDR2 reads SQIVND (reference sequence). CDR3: CASSARQRINEQYF. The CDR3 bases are TGTGCCAGTAGTGCCCGACAGAGAATCAACGAGCAGTACTTC.

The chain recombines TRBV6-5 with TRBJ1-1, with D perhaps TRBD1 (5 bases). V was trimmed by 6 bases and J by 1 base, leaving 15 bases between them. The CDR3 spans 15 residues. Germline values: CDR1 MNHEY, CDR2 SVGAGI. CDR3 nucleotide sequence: TGTGCCAGCAGGAAACAGGTAACGTGGAACACTGAAGCTTTCTTT. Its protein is CASRKQVTWNTEAFF.

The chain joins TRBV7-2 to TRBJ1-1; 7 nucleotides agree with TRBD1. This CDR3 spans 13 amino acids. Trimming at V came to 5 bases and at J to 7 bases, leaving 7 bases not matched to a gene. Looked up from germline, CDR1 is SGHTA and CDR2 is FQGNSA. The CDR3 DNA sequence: TGTGCCAGCAGCCTCGGGCAGGGGGTTGAAGCTTTCTTT. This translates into CASSLGQGVEAFF.

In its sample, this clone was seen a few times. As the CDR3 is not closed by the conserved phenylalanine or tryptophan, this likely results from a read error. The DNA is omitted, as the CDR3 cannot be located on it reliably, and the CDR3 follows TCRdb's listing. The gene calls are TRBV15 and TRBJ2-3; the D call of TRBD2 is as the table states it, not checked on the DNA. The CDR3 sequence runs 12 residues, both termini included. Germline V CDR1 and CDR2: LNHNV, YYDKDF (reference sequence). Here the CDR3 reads CATSRGLAGGYV.

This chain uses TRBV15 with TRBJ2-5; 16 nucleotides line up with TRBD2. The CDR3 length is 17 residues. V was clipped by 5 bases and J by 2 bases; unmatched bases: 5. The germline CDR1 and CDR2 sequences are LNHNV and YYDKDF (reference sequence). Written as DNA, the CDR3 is TGTGCCACCAGCCCACCGGGACTAGCGGGGGGGCAAGAGACCCAGTACTTC. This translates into CATSPPGLAGGQETQYF. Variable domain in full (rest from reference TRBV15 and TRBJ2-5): DAMVIQNPRYQVTQFGKPVTLSCSQTLNHNVMYWYQQKSSQAPKLLFHYYDKDFNNEADTPDNFQSRRPNTSFCFLDIRSPGLGDTAMYLCATSPPGLAGGQETQYFGPGTRLLVL.